The subject of this entry is one T cell receptor (beta chain). Its target is unknown. This sample is drawn from a study of regulatory T cells in long-lasting Graves disease. Study-wide results and limits: Analyses excluded thyroid tissue, covering peripheral blood alone.

CDR3-region Arm-PCR and iRepertoire HTBI primers produced the TCR beta libraries. From the multiplex PCR reads, TCRdb called clonotypes with MiXCR, one entry per CDR3 protein. The sample holds roughly 500,000 distinct CDR3 sequences, around 13% seen once. Time point: newly diagnosed GD, antithyroid drugs for less than 3 months. PBMCs provided the RNA from which the TCR library was made. CDR1 and CDR2 from the germline V gene are LNHDA and SQIVND (reference sequence). The CDR3 length is 14 residues. V lost 4 bases, J lost 5 bases, and 14 bases lay in between. This sample also appeared in a second study, on T cells in Graves' hyperthyroidism and ophthalmopathy. As that report states: Graves' hyperthyroidism showing no ophthalmopathy progression within 18 months was considered stable.

The source of this sequence is a woman aged 30 to 39 with Graves disease. The chain uses TRBV19 and TRBJ1-1; perhaps TRBD1 as D (6 bases). The specimen was peripheral blood mononuclear cells (PBMCs), collected at new diagnosis, from a patient treated with antithyroid drugs. As DNA, the CDR3 is TGTGCCAGTAGTAAGGGGGTGGGAGGGACTGAAGCTTTCTTT. This translates into CASSKGVGGTEAFF.